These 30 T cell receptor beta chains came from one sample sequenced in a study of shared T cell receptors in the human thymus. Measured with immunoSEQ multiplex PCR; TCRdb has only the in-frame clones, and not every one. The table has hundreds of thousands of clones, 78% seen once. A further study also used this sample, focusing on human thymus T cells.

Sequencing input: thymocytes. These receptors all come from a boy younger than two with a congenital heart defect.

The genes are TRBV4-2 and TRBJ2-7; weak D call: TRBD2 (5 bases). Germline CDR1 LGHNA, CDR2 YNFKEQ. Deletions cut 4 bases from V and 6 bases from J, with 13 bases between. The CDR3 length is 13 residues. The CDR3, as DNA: TGTGCCAGCAGCCCCACCTTAGCGCCCGAGCAGTACTTC. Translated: CASSPTLAPEQYF.

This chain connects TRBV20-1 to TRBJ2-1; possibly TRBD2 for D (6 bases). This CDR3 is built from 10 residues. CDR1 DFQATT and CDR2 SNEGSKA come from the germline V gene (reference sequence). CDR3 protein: CSPGVHEQFF. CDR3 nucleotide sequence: TGCAGCCCGGGAGTCCATGAGCAGTTCTTC.

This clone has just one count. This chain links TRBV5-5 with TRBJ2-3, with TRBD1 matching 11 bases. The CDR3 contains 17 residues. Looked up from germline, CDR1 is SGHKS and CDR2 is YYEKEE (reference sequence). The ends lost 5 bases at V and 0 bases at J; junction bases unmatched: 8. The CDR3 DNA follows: TGTGCCAGCAGGTGTCCCGGGACAGGGGGAAGCACAGATACGCAGTATTTT. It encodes CASRCPGTGGSTDTQYF. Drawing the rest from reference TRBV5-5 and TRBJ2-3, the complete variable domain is DAGVTQSPTHLIKTRGQQVTLRCSPISGHKSVSWYQQVLGQGPQFIFQYYEKEERGRGNFPDRFSARQFPNYSSELNVNALLLGDSALYLCASRCPGTGGSTDTQYFGPGTRLTVL.

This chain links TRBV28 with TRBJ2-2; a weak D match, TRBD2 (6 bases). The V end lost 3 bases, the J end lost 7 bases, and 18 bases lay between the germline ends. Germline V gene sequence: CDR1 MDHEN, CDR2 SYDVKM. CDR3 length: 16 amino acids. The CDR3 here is CASSFVRGKSGGELFF. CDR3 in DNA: TGTGCCAGCAGTTTCGTGCGCGGGAAGTCCGGCGGGGAGCTGTTTTTT.

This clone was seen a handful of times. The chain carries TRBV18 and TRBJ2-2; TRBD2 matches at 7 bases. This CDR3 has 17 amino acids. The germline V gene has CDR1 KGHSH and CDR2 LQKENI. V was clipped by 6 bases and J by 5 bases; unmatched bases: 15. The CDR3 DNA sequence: TGTGCCAGCTCCCGAGGACTGGCGGGAGCATTGACCGGGGAGCTGTTTTTT. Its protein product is CASSRGLAGALTGELFF.

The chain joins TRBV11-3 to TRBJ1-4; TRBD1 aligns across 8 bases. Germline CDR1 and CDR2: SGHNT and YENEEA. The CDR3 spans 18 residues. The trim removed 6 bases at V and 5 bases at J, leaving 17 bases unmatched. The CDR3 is CASSRRSRFDRGNEKLFF. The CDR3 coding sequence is TGTGCCAGCAGTAGAAGATCCAGGTTTGACAGGGGAAATGAAAAACTGTTTTTT.

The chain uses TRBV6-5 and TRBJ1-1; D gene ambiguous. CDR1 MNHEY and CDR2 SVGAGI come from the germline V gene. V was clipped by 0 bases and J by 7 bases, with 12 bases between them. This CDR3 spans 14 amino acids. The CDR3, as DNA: TGTGCCAGCAGTTACTCGGGGAGGGAGGTTGAAGCTTTCTTT. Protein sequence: CASSYSGREVEAFF.

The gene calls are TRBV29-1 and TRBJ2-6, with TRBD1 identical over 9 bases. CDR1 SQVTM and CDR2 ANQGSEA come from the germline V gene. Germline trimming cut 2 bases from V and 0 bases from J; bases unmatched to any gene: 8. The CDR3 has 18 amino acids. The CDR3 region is CSVERDRAPSSGANVLTF. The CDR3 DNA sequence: TGCAGCGTTGAAAGGGACAGGGCCCCCTCCTCTGGGGCCAACGTCCTGACTTTC.

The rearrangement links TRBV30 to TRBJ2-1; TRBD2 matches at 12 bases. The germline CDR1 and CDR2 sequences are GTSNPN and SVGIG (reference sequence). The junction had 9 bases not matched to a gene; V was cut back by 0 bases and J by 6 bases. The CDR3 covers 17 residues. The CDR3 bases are TGTGCCTGGAGTGTAAGACTAGCGGGAGTGCTCGGCAATGAGCAGTTCTTC. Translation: CAWSVRLAGVLGNEQFF. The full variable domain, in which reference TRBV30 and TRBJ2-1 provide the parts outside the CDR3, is SQTIHQWPATLVQPVGSPLSLECTVEGTSNPNLYWYRQAAGRGLQLLFYSVGIGQISSEVPQNLSASRPQDRQFILSSKKLLLSDSGFYLCAWSVRLAGVLGNEQFFGPGTRLTVL.

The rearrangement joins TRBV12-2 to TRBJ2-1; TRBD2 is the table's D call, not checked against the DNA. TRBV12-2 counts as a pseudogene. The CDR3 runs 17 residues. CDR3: CASRLVGAGGPLNEQFF. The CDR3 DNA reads TGTGCAAGTCGCTTAGTCGGAGCGGGAGGGCCCCTCAATGAGCAGTTCTTC.

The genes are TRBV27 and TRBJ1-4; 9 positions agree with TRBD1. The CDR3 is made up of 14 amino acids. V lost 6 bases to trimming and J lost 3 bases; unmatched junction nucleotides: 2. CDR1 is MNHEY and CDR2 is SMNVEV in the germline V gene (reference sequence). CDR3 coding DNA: TGTGCCAGCAGCAACAGGGGGCCTAATGAAAAACTGTTTTTT. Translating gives CASSNRGPNEKLFF.

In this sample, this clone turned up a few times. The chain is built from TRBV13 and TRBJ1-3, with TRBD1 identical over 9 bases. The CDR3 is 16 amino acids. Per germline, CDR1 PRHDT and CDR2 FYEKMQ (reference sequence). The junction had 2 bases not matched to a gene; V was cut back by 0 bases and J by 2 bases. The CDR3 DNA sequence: TGTGCCAGCAGCTTAGGGGACAGGGGTACTGGAAACACCATATATTTT. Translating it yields CASSLGDRGTGNTIYF.

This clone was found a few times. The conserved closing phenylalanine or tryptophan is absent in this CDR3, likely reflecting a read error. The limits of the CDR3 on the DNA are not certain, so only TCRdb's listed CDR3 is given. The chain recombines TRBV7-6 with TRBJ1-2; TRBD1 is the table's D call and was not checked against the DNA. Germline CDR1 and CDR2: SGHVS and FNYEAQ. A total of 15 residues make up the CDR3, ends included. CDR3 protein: CAPSRFSGTETVPHA.

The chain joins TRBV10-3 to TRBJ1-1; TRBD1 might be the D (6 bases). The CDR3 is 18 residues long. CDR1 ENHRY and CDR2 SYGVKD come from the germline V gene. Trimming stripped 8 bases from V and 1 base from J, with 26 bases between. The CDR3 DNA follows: TGTGCCATCGGTATATTCCGGGACACCCTACCCCCGAACACTGAAGCTTTCTTT. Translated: CAIGIFRDTLPPNTEAFF.

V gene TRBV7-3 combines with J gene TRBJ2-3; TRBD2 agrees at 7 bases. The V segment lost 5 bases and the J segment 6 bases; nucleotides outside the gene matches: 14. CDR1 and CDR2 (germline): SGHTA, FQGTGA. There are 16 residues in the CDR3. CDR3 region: CASSPLGGLGGDTQYF. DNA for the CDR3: TGTGCCAGCAGCCCCCTTGGAGGACTAGGAGGGGATACGCAGTATTTT.

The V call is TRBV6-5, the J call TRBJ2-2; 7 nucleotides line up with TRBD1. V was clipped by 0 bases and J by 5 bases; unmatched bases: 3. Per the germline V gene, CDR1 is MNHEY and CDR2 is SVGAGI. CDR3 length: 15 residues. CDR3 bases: TGTGCCAGCAGTTACTCAGGGGGCCGGACCGGGGAGCTGTTTTTT. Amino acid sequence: CASSYSGGRTGELFF.

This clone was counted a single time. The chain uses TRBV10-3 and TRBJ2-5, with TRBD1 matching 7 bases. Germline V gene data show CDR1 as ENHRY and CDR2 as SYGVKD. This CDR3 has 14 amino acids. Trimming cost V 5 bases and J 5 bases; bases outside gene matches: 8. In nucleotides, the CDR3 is TGTGCCATCAGTAAGGGGGCCGAGGGGGAGACCCAGTACTTC. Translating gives CAISKGAEGETQYF.

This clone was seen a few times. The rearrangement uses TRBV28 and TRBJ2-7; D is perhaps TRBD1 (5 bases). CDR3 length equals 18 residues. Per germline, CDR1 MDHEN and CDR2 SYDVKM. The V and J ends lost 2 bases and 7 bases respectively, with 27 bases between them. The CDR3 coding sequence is TGTGCCAGCAGTTTACACAGTTGGCTCGGCAGGGTCAGTTTGGAGCAGTACTTC. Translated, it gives CASSLHSWLGRVSLEQYF.

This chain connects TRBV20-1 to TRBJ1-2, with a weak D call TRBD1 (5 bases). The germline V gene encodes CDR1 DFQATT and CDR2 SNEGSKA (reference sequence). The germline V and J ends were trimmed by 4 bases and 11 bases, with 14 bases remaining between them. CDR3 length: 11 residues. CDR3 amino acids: CSANGRGVYTF. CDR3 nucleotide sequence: TGCAGTGCTAACGGGCGGGGGGTGTACACCTTC.

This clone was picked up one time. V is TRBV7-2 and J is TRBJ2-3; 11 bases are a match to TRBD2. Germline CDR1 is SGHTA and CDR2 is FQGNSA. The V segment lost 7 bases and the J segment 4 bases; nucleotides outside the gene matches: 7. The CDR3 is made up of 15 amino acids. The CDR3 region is CASTLSGRGPDTQYF. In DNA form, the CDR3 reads TGTGCCAGCACCCTTAGCGGGAGGGGCCCAGATACGCAGTATTTT.

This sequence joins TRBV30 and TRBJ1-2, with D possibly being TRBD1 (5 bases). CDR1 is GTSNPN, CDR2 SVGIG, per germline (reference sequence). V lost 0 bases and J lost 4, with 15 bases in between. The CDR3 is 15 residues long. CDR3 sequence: CAWSVRKGKAYGYTF. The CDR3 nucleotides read TGTGCCTGGAGTGTACGTAAGGGGAAGGCCTATGGCTACACCTTC.

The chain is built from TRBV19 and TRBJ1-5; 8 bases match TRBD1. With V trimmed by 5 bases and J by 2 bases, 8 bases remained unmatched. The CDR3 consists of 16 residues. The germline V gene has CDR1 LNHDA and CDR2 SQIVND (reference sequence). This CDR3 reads CASSPRSGQGNQPQHF. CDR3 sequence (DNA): TGTGCCAGTAGTCCAAGATCGGGACAGGGCAATCAGCCCCAGCATTTT.

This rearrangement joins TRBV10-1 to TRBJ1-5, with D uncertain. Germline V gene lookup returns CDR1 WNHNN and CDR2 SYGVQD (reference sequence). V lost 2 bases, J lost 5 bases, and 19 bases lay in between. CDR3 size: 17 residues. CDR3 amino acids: CASSERCCSGIHQPQHF. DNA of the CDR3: TGCGCCAGCAGTGAGCGATGTTGTTCGGGGATCCATCAGCCCCAGCATTTT.

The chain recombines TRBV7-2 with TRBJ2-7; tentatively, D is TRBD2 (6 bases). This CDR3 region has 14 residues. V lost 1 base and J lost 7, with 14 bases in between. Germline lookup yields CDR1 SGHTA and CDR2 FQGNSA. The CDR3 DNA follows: TGTGCCAGCAGCTTAGGAGGGAGGATTCATGAGCAGTACTTC. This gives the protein CASSLGGRIHEQYF. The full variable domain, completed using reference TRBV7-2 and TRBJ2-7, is GAGVSQSPSNKVTEKGKDVELRCDPISGHTALYWYRQSLGQGLEFLIYFQGNSAPDKSGLPSDRFSAERTGGSVSTLTIQRTQQEDSAVYLCASSLGGRIHEQYFGPGTRLTVT.

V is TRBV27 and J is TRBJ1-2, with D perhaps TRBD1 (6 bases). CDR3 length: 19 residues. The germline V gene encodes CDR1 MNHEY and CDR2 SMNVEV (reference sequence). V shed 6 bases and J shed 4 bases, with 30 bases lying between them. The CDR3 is CASRSKTAYTGKVGYGYTF. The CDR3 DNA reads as TGTGCCAGCAGATCTAAAACCGCGTATACAGGGAAAGTCGGCTATGGCTACACCTTC.

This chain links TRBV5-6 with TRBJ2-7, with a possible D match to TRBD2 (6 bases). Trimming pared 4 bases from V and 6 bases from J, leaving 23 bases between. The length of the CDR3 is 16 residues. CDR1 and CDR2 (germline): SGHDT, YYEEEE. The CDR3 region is CASSRLRGLPRGEQYF. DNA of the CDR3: TGTGCCAGCAGCCGCTTGCGGGGCCTTCCTCGAGGCGAGCAGTACTTC.

CDR3 protein: CASSTGTGPYEQYF. CDR3 in DNA: TGTGCCAGTAGTACCGGGACAGGTCCCTACGAGCAGTACTTC. The V and J genes are TRBV19 and TRBJ2-7; 8 bases line up with TRBD1. Germline V gene lookup returns CDR1 LNHDA and CDR2 SQIVND (reference sequence). The CDR3 totals 14 residues. Losses at the gene ends were 4 bases for V and 2 bases for J; bases not matched to a gene: 4.

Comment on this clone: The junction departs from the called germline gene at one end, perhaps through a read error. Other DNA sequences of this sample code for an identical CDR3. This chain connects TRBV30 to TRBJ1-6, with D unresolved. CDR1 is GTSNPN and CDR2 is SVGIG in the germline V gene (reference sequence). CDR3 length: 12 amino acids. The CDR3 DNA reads TGTGCCTGGAGTAGGAGGAATTCCCCCCTCCACTTT. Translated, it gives CAWSRRNSPLHF.

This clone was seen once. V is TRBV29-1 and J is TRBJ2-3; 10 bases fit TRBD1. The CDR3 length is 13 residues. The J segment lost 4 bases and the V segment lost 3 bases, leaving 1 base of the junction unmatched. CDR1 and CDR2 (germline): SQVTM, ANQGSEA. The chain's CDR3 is CSVEGQGPDTQYF. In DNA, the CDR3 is TGCAGCGTTGAGGGACAGGGGCCAGATACGCAGTATTTT.

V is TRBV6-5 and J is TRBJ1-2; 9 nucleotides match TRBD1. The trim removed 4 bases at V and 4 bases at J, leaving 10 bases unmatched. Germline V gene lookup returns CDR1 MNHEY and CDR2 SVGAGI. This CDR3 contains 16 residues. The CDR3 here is CASSSPNGQGSYGYTF. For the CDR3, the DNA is TGTGCCAGCAGTTCCCCGAACGGACAGGGGAGCTATGGCTACACCTTC.